This T cell receptor beta chain was sequenced in a study of T cells in localized non-small cell lung cancer. The assay was immunoSEQ multiplex PCR, and TCRdb's table has in-frame clones only and misses some. The data show approximately 100,000 clones, roughly 93% seen once. General study results and limits: A denser population of T cells in blood accompanied longer overall survival. Appearances in adjacent lung were noted for a median 57 of the top 100 tumor clones.

A remark on this clone: The antigen is not known.

The ends were cut back, 3 bases at V and 1 base at J, with 13 bases in the middle. The CDR3 is made up of 15 amino acids. Looked up from germline, CDR1 is SGDLS and CDR2 is YYNGEE. The chain employs TRBV9 and TRBJ1-1, with D tentatively TRBD1 (5 bases). The sequence was collected from a woman aged 40 to 75 with stage II squamous cell lung carcinoma. The sample here was PBMCs, taken before any cancer treatment. This CDR3 is CASSAGDRRNTEAFF. CDR3 nucleotides: TGTGCCAGCAGCGCCGGAGACAGAAGGAACACTGAAGCTTTCTTT.